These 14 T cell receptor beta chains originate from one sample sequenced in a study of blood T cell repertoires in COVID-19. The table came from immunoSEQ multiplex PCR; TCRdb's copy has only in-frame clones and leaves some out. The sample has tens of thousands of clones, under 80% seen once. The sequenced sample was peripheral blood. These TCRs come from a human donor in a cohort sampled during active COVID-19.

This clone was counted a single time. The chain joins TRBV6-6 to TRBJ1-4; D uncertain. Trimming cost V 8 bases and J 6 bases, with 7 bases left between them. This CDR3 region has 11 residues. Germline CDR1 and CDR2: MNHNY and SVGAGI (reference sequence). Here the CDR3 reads CASRLYEKLFF. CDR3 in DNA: TGTGCCAGCCGTCTATATGAAAAACTGTTTTTT.

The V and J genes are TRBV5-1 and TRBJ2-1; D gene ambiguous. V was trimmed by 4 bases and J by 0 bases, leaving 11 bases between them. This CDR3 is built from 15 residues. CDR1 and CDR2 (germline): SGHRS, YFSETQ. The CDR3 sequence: CASSSQEGSYNEQFF. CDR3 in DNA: TGCGCCAGCAGCAGCCAGGAAGGCTCCTACAATGAGCAGTTCTTC.

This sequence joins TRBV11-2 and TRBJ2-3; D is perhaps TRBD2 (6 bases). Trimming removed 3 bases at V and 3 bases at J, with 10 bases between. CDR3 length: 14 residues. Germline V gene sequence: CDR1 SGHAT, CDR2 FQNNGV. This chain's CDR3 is CASSFGRRTDTQYF. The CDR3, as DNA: TGTGCCAGCAGCTTCGGGAGAAGGACAGATACGCAGTATTTT.

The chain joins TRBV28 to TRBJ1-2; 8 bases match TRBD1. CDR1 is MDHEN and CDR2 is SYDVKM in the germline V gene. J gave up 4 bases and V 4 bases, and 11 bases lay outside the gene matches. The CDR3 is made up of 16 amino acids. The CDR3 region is CASSSLTTGVVYGYTF. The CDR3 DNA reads TGTGCCAGCAGTTCACTTACGACAGGGGTGGTCTATGGCTACACCTTC.

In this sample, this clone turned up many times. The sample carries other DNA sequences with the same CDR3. The CDR3 loop is CASSSGDGEDEAFF. CDR3 sequence (DNA): TGTGCCAGCAGCAGCGGGGACGGTGAGGATGAAGCTTTCTTT. The chain is built from TRBV9 and TRBJ1-1; D is possibly TRBD1 (5 bases). The length of the CDR3 is 14 residues. Per germline, CDR1 SGDLS and CDR2 YYNGEE. Trimming removed 4 bases from V and 7 bases from J, with 17 bases in between.

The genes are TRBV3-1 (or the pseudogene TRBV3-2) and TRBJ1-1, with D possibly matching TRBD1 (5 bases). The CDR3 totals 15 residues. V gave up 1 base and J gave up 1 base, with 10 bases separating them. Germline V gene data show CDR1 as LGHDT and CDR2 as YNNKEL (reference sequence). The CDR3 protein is CASSQGTGTNTEAFF. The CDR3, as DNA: TGTGCCAGCAGCCAAGGAACAGGTACGAACACTGAAGCTTTCTTT.

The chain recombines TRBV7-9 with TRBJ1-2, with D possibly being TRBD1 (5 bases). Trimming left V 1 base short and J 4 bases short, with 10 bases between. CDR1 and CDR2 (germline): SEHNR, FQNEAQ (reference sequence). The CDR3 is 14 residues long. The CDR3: CASSLGDSLYGYTF. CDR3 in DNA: TGTGCCAGCAGCTTAGGTGACAGCCTCTATGGCTACACCTTC.

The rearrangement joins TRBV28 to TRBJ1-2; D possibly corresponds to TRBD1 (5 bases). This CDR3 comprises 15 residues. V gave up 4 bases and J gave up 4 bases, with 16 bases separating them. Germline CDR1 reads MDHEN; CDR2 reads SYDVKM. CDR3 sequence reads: CASSSSTALGYGYTF. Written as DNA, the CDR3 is TGTGCCAGCAGTTCCTCGACAGCCCTAGGCTATGGCTACACCTTC.

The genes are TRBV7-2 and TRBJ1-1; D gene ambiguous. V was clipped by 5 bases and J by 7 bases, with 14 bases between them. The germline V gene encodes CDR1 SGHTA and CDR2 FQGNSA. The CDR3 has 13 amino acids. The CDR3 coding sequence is TGTGCCAGCAGCCCTTCGGAGACGTTTGAAGCTTTCTTT. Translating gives CASSPSETFEAFF.

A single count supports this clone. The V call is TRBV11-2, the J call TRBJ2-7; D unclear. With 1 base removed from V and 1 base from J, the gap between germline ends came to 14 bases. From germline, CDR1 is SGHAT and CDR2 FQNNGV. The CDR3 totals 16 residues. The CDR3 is CASSLGADPRSYEQYF. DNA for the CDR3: TGTGCCAGCAGCTTAGGGGCAGACCCAAGATCCTACGAGCAGTACTTC.

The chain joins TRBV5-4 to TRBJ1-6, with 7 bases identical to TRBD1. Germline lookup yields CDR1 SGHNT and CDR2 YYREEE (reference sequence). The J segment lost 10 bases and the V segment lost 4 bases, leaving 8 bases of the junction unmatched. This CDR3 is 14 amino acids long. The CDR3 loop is CASSLFDRASPLHF. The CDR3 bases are TGTGCCAGCAGCCTGTTTGACAGGGCCTCACCCCTCCACTTT.

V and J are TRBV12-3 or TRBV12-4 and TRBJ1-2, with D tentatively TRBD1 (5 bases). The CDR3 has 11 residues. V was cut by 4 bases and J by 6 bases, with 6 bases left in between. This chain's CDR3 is CASSWGDGYTF. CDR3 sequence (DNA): TGTGCCAGCAGTTGGGGGGATGGCTACACCTTC.

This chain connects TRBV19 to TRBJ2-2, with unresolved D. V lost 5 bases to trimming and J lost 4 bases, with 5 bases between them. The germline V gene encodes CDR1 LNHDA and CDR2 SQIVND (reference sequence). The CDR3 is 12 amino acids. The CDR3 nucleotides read TGTGCCAGTAGTGTCATCACCGGGGAGCTGTTTTTT. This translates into CASSVITGELFF.

The CDR3 coding sequence is TGTGCCACTAGGGGGGTGGCGGGGTACTACAATGAGCAGTTCTTC. Protein product: CATRGVAGYYNEQFF. The rearrangement joins TRBV19 to TRBJ2-1; the D gene could be TRBD1 or TRBD2 (6 bases each). Trimming shortened V by 10 bases and J by 3 bases, and 19 bases separated the two germline ends. Germline CDR1 is LNHDA and CDR2 is SQIVND (reference sequence). The length of the CDR3 is 15 residues. The full variable domain, completed using reference TRBV19 and TRBJ2-1, is DGGITQSPKYLFRKEGQNVTLSCEQNLNHDAMYWYRQDPGQGLRLIYYSQIVNDFQKGDIAEGYSVSREKKESFPLTVTSAQKNPTAFYLCATRGVAGYYNEQFFGPGTRLTVL.